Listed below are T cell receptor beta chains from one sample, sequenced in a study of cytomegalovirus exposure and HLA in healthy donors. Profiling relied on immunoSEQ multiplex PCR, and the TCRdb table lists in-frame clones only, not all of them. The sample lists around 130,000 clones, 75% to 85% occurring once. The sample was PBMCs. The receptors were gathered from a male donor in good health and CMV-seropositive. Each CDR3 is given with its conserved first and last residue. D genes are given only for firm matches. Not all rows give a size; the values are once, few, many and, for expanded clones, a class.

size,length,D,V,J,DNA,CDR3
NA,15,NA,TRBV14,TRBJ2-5,TGTGCCAGCAGCCCAGGACAGGGAGGGGAAGAGACCCAGTACTTC,CASSPGQGGEETQYF
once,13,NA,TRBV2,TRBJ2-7,TGTGCCAGCCAATCGGACAAGTACTACGAGCAGTACTTC,CASQSDKYYEQYF
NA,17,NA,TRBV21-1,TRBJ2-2,TGTGCCAGCAGCAAAGAAGAAGGGGACACGGGGAGCGGGGAGCTGTTTTTT,CASSKEEGDTGSGELFF
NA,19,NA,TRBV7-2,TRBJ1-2,TGTGCCAGCAGCTTAGCCCGCGCGGGTGCGTCCCGGACTAACTATGGCTACACCTTC,CASSLARAGASRTNYGYTF
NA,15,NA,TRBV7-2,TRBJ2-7,TGTGCCAGCAGCTTGGAGGGGATGGTCTCCTACGAGCAGTACTTC,CASSLEGMVSYEQYF
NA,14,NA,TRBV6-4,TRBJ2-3,TGTGCCAGCAGTGACGGCCCGGGATTGGATACGCAGTATTTT,CASSDGPGLDTQYF
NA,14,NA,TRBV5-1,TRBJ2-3,TGCGCCAGCAGCATCGGACAGCTACGAGATACGCAGTATTTT,CASSIGQLRDTQYF
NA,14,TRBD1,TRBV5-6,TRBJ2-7,TGTGCCAGCAGCCGGACAGGGGCCCCCTACGAGCAGTACTTC,CASSRTGAPYEQYF
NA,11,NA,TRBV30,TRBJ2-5,TGTGCCTGGACCCTCCAAGAGACCCAGTACTTC,CAWTLQETQYF
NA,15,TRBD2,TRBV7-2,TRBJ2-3,TGTGCCAGCAGCTATCAGCGGGGGCACACAGATACGCAGTATTTT,CASSYQRGHTDTQYF
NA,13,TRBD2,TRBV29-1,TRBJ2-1,TGCAGCGGGGTGGGAGGTAAGCGGGAGGAGCAGTTCTTC,CSGVGGKREEQFF
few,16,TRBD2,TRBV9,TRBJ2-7,TGTGCCAGCAGCGCCGGTGGGACTACTCAAATTTACGAGCAGTACTTC,CASSAGGTTQIYEQYF
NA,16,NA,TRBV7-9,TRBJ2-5,TGTGCCAGCAGCTTAGCGATAGGGGGAGCGGGGGAGACCCAGTACTTC,CASSLAIGGAGETQYF
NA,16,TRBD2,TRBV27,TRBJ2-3,TGTGCCAGCAGTTCCCTCCTAGCGGGGCGCACAGATACGCAGTATTTT,CASSSLLAGRTDTQYF
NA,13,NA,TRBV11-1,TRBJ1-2,TGTGCCAGCAGCTTAAGGGGCTTCTATGGCTACACCTTC,CASSLRGFYGYTF
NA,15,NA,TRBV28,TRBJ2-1,TGTGCCAGCAGTTGGGGTACCGGGGAATACAATGAGCAGTTCTTC,CASSWGTGEYNEQFF
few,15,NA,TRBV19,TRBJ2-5,TGTGCCAGTAGTATTTTAGGGACAATGGGAGAGACCCAGTACTTC,CASSILGTMGETQYF
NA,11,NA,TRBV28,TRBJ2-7,TGTGCCAGCAGTCCCTCGGGTAGACAGTACTTC,CASSPSGRQYF
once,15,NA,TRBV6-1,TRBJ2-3,TGTGCCAGCAGTGAGATTAGCGGAGGACCAGATACGCAGTATTTT,CASSEISGGPDTQYF
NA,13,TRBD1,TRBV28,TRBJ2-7,TGTGCCAGCCGGGGGACAGGGCGGAGGGGGCAGTACTTC,CASRGTGRRGQYF
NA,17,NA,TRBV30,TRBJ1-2,TGTGCCTGGAGTGAACCGGGGCGGGGTGGCCAAGGGGAAGGCTACACCTTC,CAWSEPGRGGQGEGYTF
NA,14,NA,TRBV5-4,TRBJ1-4,TGTGCCAGCAGCCCCTTACAGTCAGGCGAAAAACTGTTTTTT,CASSPLQSGEKLFF
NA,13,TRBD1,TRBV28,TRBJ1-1,TGTGCCAGCAGCAATCAGGGGGGCACTGAAGCTTTCTTT,CASSNQGGTEAFF
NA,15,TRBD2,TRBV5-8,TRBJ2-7,TGTGCCAGCAGCTTGGGCGGGGGATCCTCGTCCGAGCAGTACTTC,CASSLGGGSSSEQYF
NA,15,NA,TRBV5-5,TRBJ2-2,TGTGCCAGCAGCTTGGCCCAGCGGGACACCGGGGAGCTGTTTTTT,CASSLAQRDTGELFF
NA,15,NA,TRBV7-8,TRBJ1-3,TGTGCCAGCAGCTTAGGTCCTAGCTCTGGAAACACCATATATTTT,CASSLGPSSGNTIYF
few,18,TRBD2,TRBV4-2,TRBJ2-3,TGTGCCAGCAGCAAGACTAGCGGGAGGGCCCTCGGCACAGATACGCAGTATTTT,CASSKTSGRALGTDTQYF
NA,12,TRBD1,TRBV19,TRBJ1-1,TGTGCCAGTTCACAGGGGGCCACTGAAGCTTTCTTT,CASSQGATEAFF
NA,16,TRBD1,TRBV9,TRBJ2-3,TGTGCCAGCAGCCCGCGGGATGGACAGGGGGCGTATACGCAGTATTTT,CASSPRDGQGAYTQYF
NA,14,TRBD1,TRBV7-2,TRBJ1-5,TGTGCCAGCAGCCCGGGACAGAAGAATCAGCCCCAGCATTTT,CASSPGQKNQPQHF
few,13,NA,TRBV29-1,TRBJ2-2,TGCAGCGTTACCGGGACAAGCACCGGGGAGCTGTTTTTT,CSVTGTSTGELFF
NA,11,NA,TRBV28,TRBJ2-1,TGTGCCAGCGCCCTAGGAAAGGAGCAGTTCTTC,CASALGKEQFF
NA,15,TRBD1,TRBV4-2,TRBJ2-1,TGTGCCAGCAGCCGGGGACAGGGAGGATTCGATGAGCAGTTCTTC,CASSRGQGGFDEQFF
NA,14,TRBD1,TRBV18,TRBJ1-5,TGTGCCAGCTCACCGACAGGGACTAATCAGCCCCAGCATTTT,CASSPTGTNQPQHF
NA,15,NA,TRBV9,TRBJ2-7,TGTGCCAGCAGCGTAGGCGGGACGAGCTCCTACGAGCAGTACTTC,CASSVGGTSSYEQYF
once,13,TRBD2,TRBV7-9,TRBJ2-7,TGTTCCAGCAGCTTAGCCGCTAGCGGGAAGCAGTACTTC,CSSSLAASGKQYF
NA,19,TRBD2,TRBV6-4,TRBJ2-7,TGTGCCAGCAGTATGACTGTGGGGGGTAGCGGGGTACTGACCTACGAGCAGTACTTC,CASSMTVGGSGVLTYEQYF
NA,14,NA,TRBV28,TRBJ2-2,TGTGCCAGCAGCCCCTCCCTTAATACCGGGGAGCTGTTTTTT,CASSPSLNTGELFF
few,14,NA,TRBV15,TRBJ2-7,TGTGCCACCAGCAGAGATCCCACTTTGCGGGAGCAGTACTTC,CATSRDPTLREQYF
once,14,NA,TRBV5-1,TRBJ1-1,TGCGCCAGCAGCGCCCAAGACAGGATCACTGAAGCTTTCTTT,CASSAQDRITEAFF
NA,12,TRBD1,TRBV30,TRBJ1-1,TGTGCCGTGGACAGGGGGAAAACTGAAGCTTTCTTT,CAVDRGKTEAFF
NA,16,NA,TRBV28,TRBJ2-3,TGTGCCAGCAGTTCCCGATGGGACATTAAGCTCGATACGCAGTATTTT,CASSSRWDIKLDTQYF
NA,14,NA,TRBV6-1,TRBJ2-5,TGTGCCAGCAGGGAAGGGCTAGTATTAGAGACCCAGTACTTC,CASREGLVLETQYF
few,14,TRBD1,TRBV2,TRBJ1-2,TGTGCCAGCAGTGGAGACAGGGAAATTGATGGCTACACCTTC,CASSGDREIDGYTF
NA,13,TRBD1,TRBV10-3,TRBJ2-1,TGTGCCATCACTGGGACAGCATTACATGGGCAGTTCTTC,CAITGTALHGQFF
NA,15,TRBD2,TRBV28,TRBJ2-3,TGTGCCAGCAGTTTACTAGCGGGAGGCACAGATACGCAGTATTTT,CASSLLAGGTDTQYF
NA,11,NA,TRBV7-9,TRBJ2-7,TGTGCCAGCAGCTTCACATACGAGCAGTACTTC,CASSFTYEQYF
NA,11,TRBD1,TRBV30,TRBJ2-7,TGTGCCTTGGACAGGGGTTACGAGCAGTACTTC,CALDRGYEQYF
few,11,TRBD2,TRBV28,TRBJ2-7,TGTGCCAGCAGTTTGGGAGGGGAGCAGTACTTC,CASSLGGEQYF
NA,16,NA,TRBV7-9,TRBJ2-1,TGTGCCAGCAGCTTAACCACAGTAAGCTCCTACAATGAGCAGTTCTTC,CASSLTTVSSYNEQFF
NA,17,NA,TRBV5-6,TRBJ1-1,TGTGCCAGCAGCTTGGAAACAGAACCTATAATGAACACTGAAGCTTTCTTT,CASSLETEPIMNTEAFF
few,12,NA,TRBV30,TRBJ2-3,TGTGCCTGGAGTCCTAGTTTTGATACGCAGTATTTT,CAWSPSFDTQYF
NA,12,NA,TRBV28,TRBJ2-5,TGTGCCAGCAGTCGGGGAGTCGAGACCCAGTACTTC,CASSRGVETQYF
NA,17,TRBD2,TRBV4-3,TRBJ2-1,TGCGCCAGCAGCCAAGAGGCGGGGGGGCTTTTAAGAAATGAGCAGTTCTTC,CASSQEAGGLLRNEQFF
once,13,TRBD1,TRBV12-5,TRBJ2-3,TGTGCTAGTGGTAGACAGGGTCGAGATACGCAGTATTTT,CASGRQGRDTQYF